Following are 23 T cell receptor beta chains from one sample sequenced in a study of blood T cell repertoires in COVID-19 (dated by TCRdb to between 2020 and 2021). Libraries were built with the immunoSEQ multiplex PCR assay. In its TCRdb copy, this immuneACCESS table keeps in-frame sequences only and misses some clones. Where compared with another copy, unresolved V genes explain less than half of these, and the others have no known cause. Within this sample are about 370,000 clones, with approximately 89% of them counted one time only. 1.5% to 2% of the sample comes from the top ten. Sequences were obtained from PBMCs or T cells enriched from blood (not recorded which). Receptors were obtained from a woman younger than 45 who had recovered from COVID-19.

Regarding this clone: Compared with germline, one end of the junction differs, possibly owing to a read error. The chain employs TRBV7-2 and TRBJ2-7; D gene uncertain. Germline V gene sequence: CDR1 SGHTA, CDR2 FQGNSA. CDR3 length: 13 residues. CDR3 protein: CASSLATSLNPIF. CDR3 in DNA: TGTGCCAGCAGCTTAGCTACTTCCCTAAACCCGATCTTC.

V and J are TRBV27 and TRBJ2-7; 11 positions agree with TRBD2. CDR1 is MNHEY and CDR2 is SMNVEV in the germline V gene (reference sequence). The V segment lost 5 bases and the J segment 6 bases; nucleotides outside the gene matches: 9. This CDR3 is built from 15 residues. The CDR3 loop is CASSTRTSGRGEQYF. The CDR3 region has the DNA TGTGCCAGCAGTACCAGAACTAGCGGGAGAGGCGAGCAGTACTTC.

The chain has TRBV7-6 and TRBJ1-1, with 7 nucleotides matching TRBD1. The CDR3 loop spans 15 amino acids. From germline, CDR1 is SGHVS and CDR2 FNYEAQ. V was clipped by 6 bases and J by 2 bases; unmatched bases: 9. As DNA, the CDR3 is TGTGCCAGCAGACAAAGGGACAGCCGAAACACTGAAGCTTTCTTT. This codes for CASRQRDSRNTEAFF.

The CDR3 region is CASSYVEAYSGNTIYF. The CDR3 bases are TGTGCCAGCAGTTACGTAGAGGCATACTCTGGAAACACCATATATTTT. The V gene is TRBV7-8, the J gene TRBJ1-3; D is unclear. With 6 bases removed from V and 0 bases from J, the gap between germline ends came to 15 bases. CDR1 is SGHVS, CDR2 FQNEAQ, per germline. The CDR3 extends over 16 amino acids.

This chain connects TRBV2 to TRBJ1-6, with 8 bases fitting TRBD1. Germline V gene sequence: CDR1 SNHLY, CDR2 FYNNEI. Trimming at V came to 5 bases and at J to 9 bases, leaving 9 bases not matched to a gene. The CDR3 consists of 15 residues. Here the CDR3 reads CASSPAGRGLSPLHF. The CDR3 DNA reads TGTGCCAGCAGTCCGGCCGGCAGGGGGCTTTCACCCCTCCACTTT.

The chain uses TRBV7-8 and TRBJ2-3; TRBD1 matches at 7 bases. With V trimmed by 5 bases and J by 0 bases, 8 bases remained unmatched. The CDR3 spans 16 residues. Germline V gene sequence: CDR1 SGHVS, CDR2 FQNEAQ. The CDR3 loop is CASSVRMGQSTDTQYF. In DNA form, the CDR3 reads TGTGCCAGCAGCGTCAGAATGGGACAGAGCACAGATACGCAGTATTTT.

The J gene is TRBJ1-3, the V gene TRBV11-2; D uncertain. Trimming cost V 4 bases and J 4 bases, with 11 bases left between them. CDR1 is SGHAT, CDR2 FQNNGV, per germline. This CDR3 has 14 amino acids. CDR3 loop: CASSSPHSGNTIYF. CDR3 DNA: TGTGCCAGCAGCTCCCCCCACTCAGGAAACACCATATATTTT.

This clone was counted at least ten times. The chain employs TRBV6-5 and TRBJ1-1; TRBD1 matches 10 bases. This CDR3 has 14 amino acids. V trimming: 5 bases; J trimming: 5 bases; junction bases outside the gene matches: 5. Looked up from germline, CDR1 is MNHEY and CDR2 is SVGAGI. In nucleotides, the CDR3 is TGTGCCAGCAGTACCCGGACAGGGGGAACTGAAGCTTTCTTT. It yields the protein CASSTRTGGTEAFF.

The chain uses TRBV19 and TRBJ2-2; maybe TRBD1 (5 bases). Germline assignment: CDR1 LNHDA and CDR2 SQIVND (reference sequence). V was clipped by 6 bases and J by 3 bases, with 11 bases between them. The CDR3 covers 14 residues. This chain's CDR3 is CASRQQGDTGELFF. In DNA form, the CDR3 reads TGTGCCAGTAGACAGCAGGGTGACACCGGGGAGCTGTTTTTT.

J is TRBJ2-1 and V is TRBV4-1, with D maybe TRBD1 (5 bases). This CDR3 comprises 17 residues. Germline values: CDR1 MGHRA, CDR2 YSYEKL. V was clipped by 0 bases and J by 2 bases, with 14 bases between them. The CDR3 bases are TGCGCCAGCAGCCAAGAGGAGTGGGGCGGACCCTACAATGAGCAGTTCTTC. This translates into CASSQEEWGGPYNEQFF.

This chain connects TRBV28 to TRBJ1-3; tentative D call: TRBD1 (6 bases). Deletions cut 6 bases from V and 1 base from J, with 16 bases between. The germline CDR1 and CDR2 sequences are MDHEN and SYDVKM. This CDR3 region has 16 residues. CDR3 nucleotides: TGTGCCAGCAGGTTCCCCGCAGGGGATTCTGGAAACACCATATATTTT. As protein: CASRFPAGDSGNTIYF.

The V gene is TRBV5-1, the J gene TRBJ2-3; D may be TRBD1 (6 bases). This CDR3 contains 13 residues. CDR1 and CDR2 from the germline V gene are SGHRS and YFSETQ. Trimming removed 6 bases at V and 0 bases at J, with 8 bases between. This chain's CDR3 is CASNRDSTDTQYF. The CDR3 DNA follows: TGCGCCAGCAACAGGGATAGCACAGATACGCAGTATTTT.

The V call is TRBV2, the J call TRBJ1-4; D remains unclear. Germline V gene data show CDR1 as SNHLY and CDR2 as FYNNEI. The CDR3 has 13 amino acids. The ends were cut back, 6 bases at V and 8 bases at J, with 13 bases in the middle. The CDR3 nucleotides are TGTGCCAGCAGCCCGGTTAGAGAAGAAAAACTGTTTTTT. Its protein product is CASSPVREEKLFF. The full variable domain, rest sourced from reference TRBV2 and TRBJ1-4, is EPEVTQTPSHQVTQMGQEVILRCVPISNHLYFYWYRQILGQKVEFLVSFYNNEISEKSEIFDDQFSVERPDGSNFTLKIRSTKLEDSAMYFCASSPVREEKLFFGSGTQLSVL.

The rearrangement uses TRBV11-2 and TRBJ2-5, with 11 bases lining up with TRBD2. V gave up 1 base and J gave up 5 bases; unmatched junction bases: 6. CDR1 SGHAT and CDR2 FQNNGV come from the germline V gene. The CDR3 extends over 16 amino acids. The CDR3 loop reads CASSLARASGGETQYF. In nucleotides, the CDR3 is TGTGCCAGCAGCTTAGCAAGGGCTAGCGGGGGGGAGACCCAGTACTTC.

The CDR3 nucleotides read TGTGCCAGCAGCGCCCCACTAGCGGCAGATACGCAGTATTTT. Encoded protein: CASSAPLAADTQYF. V gene TRBV13 combines with J gene TRBJ2-3, with 8 bases lining up with TRBD2. This CDR3 spans 14 amino acids. The J segment lost 4 bases and the V segment lost 5 bases, leaving 5 bases of the junction unmatched. CDR1 PRHDT and CDR2 FYEKMQ come from the germline V gene (reference sequence). Combining the CDR3 with reference TRBV13 and TRBJ2-3 gives the whole variable domain AAGVIQSPRHLIKEKRETATLKCYPIPRHDTVYWYQQGPGQDPQFLISFYEKMQSDKGSIPDRFSAQQFSDYHSELNMSSLELGDSALYFCASSAPLAADTQYFGPGTRLTVL.

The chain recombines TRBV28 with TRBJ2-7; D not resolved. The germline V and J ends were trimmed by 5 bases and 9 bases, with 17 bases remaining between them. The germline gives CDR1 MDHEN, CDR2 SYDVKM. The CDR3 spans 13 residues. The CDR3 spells CASSTPVLSLQYF. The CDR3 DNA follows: TGTGCCAGCAGTACTCCCGTCCTCTCCCTGCAGTACTTC.

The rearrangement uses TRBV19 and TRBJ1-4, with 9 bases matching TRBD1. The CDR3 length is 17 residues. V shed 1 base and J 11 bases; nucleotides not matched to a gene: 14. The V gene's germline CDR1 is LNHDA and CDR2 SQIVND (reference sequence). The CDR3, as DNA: TGTGCCAGTAGTATAGTTTCGTCCGGGACAGGGAAGTATAAACTGTTTTTT. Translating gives CASSIVSSGTGKYKLFF.

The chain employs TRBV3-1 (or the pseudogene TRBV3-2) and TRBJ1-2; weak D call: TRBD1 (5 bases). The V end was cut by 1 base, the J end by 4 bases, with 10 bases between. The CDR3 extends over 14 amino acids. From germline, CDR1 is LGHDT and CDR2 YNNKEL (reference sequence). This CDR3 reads CASSQAAGGYGYTF. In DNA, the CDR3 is TGTGCCAGCAGCCAAGCGGCCGGGGGCTATGGCTACACCTTC.

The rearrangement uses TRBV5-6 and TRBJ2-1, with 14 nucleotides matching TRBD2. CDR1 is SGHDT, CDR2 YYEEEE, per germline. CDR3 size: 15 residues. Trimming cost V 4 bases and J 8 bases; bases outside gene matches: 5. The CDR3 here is CASSLGLAGGYEQFF. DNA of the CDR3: TGTGCCAGCAGCCTCGGACTAGCGGGAGGATATGAGCAGTTCTTC.

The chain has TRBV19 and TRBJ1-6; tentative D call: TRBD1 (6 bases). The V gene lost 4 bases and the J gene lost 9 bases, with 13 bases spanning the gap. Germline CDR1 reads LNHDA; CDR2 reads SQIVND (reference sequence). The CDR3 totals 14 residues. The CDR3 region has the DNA TGTGCCAGTAGTACAAACAGGGAAGGTTCACCCCTCCACTTT. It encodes CASSTNREGSPLHF.

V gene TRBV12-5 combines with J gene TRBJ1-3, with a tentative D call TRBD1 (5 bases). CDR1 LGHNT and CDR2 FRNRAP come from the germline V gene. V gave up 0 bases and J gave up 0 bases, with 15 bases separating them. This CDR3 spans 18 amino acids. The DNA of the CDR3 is TGTGCTAGTGGTTTGGTAGGGACTTGGGGAGCCTCTGGAAACACCATATATTTT. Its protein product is CASGLVGTWGASGNTIYF.

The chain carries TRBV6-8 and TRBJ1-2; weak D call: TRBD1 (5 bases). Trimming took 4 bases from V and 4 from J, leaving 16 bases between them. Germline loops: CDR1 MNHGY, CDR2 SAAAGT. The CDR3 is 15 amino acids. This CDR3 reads CASSLTASYPYGYTF. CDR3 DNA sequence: TGTGCCAGCAGTTTGACAGCTTCTTACCCCTATGGCTACACCTTC.

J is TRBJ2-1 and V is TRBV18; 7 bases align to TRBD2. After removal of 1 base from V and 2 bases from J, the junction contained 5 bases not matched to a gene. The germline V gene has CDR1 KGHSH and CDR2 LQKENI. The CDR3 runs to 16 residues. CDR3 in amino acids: CASSPRWGGPYNEQFF. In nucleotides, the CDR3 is TGTGCCAGCTCACCACGGTGGGGGGGTCCCTACAATGAGCAGTTCTTC.